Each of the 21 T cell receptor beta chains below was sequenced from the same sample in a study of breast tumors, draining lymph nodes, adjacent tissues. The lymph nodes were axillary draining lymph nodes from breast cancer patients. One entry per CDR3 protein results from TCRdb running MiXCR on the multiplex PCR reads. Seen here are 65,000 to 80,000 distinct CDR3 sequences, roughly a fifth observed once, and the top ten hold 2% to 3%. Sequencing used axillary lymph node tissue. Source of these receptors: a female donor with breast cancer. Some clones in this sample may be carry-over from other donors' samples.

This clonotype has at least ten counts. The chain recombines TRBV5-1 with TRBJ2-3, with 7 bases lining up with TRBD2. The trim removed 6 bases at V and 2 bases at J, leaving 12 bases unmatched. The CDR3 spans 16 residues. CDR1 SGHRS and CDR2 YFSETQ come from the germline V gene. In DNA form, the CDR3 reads TGCGCCAGCAAACCCTGGGAGGGGAGTAACACAGATACGCAGTATTTT. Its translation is CASKPWEGSNTDTQYF.

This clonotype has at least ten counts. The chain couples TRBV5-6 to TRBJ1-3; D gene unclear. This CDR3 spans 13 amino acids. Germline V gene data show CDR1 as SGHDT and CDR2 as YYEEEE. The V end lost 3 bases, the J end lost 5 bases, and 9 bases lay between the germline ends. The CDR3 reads CASSSPSRNTIYF. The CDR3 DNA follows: TGTGCCAGCAGCTCTCCTTCAAGAAACACCATATATTTT. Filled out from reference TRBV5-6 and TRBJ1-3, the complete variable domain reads DAGVTQSPTHLIKTRGQQVTLRCSPKSGHDTVSWYQQALGQGPQFIFQYYEEEERQRGNFPDRFSGHQFPNYSSELNVNALLLGDSALYLCASSSPSRNTIYFGEGSWLTVV.

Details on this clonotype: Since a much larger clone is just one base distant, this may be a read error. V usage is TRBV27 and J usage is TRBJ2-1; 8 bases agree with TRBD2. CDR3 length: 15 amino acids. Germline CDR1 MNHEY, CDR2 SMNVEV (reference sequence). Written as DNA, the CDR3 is TGTGCCAGCAGTCCTATAGCGGGATCCTACAATGAGCAGCTCTTC. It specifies CASSPIAGSYNEQLF.

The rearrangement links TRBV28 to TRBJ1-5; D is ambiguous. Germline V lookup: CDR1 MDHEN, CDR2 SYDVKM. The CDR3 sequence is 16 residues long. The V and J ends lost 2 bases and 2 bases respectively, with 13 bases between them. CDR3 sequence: CASSLVTAYRNQPQHF. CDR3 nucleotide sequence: TGTGCCAGCAGTTTAGTTACAGCCTATCGCAATCAGCCCCAGCATTTT.

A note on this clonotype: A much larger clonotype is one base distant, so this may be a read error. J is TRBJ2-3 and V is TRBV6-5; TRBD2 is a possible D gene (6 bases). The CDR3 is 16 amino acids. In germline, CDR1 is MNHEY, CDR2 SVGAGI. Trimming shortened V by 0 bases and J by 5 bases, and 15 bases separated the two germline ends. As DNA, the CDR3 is TGTGCCAGCAGTTACTCTCCTAGCGCTGGGAAAGATACGCAGTATTTT. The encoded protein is CASSYSPSAGKDTQYF.

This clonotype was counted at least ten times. CDR3 loop: CASVPSPLITGELFF. The DNA of the CDR3 is TGTGCTAGTGTCCCTTCGCCCCTAATCACCGGGGAGCTGTTTTTT. V and J are TRBV12-5 and TRBJ2-2; D ambiguous. There are 15 residues in the CDR3. The V gene lost 7 bases and the J gene lost 4 bases, with 16 bases spanning the gap. Germline-derived CDR1 and CDR2 are LGHNT and FRNRAP.

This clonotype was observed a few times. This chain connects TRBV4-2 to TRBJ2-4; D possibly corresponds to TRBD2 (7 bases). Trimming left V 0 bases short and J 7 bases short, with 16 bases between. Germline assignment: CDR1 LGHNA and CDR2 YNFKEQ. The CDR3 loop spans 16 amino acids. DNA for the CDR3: TGTGCCAGCAGCCAAGACGGGGGGCGCGGGGTTAACATTCAGTACTTC. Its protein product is CASSQDGGRGVNIQYF.

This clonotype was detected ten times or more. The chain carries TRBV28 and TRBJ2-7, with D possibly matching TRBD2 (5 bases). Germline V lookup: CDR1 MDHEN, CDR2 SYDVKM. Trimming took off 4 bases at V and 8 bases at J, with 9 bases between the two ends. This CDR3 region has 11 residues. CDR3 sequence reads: CASSSPGKQYF. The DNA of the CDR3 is TGTGCCAGCAGTTCTCCGGGGAAGCAGTACTTC.

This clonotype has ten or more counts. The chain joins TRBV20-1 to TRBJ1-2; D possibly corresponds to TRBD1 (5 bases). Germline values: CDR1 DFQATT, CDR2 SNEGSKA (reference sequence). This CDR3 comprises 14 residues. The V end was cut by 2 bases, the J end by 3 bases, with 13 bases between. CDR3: CSARSPRDYYGYTF. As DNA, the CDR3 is TGCAGTGCTAGATCGCCCAGGGATTACTATGGCTACACCTTC.

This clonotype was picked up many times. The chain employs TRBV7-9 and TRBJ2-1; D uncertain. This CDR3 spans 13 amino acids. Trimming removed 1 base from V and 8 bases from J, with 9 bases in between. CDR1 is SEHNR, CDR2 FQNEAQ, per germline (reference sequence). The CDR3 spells CASSLEGYDEQFF. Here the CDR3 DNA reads TGTGCCAGCAGCTTAGAGGGATATGATGAGCAGTTCTTC. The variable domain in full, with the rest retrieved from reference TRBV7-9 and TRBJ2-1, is DTGVSQNPRHKITKRGQNVTFRCDPISEHNRLYWYRQTLGQGPEFLTYFQNEAQLEKSRLLSDRFSAERPKGSFSTLEIQRTEQGDSAMYLCASSLEGYDEQFFGPGTRLTVL.

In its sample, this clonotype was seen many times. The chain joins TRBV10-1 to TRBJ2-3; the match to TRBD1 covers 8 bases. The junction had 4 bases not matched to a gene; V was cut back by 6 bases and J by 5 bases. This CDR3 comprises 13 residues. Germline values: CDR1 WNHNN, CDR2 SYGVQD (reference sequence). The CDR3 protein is CASRPGGKDTQYF. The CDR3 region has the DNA TGCGCCAGCAGACCAGGGGGCAAAGATACGCAGTATTTT.

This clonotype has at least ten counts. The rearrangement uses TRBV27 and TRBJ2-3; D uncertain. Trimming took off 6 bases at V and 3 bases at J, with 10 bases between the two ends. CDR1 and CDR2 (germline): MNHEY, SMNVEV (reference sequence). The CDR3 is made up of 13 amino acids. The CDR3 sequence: CASSPLDTDTQYF. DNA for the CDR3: TGTGCCAGCAGCCCCCTAGATACAGATACGCAGTATTTT.

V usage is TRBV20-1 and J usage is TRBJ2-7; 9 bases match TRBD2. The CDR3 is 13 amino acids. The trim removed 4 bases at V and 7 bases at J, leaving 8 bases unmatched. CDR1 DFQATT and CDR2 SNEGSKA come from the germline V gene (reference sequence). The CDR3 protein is CSAKVAGVGEQYF. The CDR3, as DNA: TGCAGTGCTAAGGTAGCGGGAGTAGGGGAGCAGTACTTC.

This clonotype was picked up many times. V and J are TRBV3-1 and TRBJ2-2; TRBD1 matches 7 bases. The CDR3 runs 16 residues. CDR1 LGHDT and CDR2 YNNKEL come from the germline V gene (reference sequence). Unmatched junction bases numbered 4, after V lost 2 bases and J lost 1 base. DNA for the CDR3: TGTGCCAGCAGCCAAAGACAGGGTTTGAACACCGGGGAGCTGTTTTTT. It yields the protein CASSQRQGLNTGELFF.

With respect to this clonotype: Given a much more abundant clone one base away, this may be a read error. The CDR3 sequence is CTSSQEANNLYEQYF. The CDR3 bases are TGCACCAGCAGCCAAGAGGCGAATAATCTATACGAGCAGTACTTC. The chain couples TRBV4-3 to TRBJ2-7; D remains unclear. This CDR3 spans 15 amino acids. Germline V gene lookup returns CDR1 LGHNA and CDR2 YSLEER.

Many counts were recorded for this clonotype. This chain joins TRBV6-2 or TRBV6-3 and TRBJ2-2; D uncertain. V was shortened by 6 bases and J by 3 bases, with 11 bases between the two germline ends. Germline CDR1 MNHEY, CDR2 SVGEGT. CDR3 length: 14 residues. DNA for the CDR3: TGTGCCAGCAGCCGAGTCCGCGACACCGGGGAGCTGTTTTTT. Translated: CASSRVRDTGELFF.

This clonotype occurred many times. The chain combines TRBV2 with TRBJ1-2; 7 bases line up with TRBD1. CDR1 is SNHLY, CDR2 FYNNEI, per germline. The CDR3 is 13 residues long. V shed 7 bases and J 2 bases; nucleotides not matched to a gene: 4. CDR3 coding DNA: TGTGCCAGCATAGGGACAGTCAACTATGGCTACACCTTC. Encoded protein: CASIGTVNYGYTF.

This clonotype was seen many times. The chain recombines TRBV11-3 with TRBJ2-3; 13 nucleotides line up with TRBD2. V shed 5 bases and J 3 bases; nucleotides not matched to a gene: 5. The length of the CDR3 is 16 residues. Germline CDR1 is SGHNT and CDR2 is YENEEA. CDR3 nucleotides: TGTGCCAGCAGCCCTCGGACTAGCGGGAGAACAGATACGCAGTATTTT. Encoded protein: CASSPRTSGRTDTQYF.

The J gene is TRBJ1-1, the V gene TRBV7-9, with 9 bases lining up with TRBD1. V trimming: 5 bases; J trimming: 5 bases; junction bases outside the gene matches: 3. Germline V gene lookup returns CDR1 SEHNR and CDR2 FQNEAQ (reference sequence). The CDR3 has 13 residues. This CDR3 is CASSIGQGTEAFF. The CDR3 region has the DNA TGTGCCAGCAGCATCGGACAGGGGACTGAAGCTTTCTTT.

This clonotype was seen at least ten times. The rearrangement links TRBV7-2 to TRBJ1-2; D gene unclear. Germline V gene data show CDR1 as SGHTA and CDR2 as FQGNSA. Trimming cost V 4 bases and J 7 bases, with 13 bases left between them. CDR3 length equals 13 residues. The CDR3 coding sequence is TGTGCCAGCAGCTCCTTCCGGGAGGGTGGCTACACCTTC. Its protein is CASSSFREGGYTF.

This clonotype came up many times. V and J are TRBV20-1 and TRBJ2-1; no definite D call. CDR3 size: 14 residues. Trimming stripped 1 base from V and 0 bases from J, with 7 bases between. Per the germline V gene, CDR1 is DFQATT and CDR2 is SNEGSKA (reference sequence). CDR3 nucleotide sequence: TGCAGTGCTAGAGGTGGCAGCTCCTACAATGAGCAGTTCTTC. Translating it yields CSARGGSSYNEQFF.